A single sample gave rise to the 2 T cell receptor beta chains below, sequenced in a study of Tregs in tolerant kidney transplant recipients. This table comes from immunoSEQ multiplex PCR, and its TCRdb copy is limited to in-frame clones, with some not included. The data hold approximately 98,000 clones, with around 90% observed a single time. The specimen comprised CD4+ T cells from blood, sampled before the transplant. The receptor source for this set is a human donor who received a combined kidney and bone marrow transplant.

The rearrangement joins TRBV2 to TRBJ2-1, with 8 bases lining up with TRBD2. Germline V gives CDR1 SNHLY, CDR2 FYNNEI. After removal of 0 bases from V and 4 bases from J, the junction contained 8 bases not matched to a gene. This CDR3 spans 17 amino acids. The CDR3 loop reads CASSEAPAGAKYNEQFF. The CDR3 DNA follows: TGTGCCAGCAGTGAAGCGCCAGCGGGAGCAAAGTACAATGAGCAGTTCTTC.

The chain has TRBV19 and TRBJ1-4, with 9 bases fitting TRBD1. The V gene's germline CDR1 is LNHDA and CDR2 SQIVND (reference sequence). CDR3 length: 19 amino acids. Trimming took 4 bases from V and 1 from J; bases not matched to a gene: 13. The CDR3 here is CASSTKPAGTGRTNEKLFF. The CDR3 nucleotides read TGTGCCAGTAGTACGAAACCGGCGGGGACAGGGCGAACTAATGAAAAACTGTTTTTT. The full variable domain, in which reference TRBV19 and TRBJ1-4 provide the parts outside the CDR3, is DGGITQSPKYLFRKEGQNVTLSCEQNLNHDAMYWYRQDPGQGLRLIYYSQIVNDFQKGDIAEGYSVSREKKESFPLTVTSAQKNPTAFYLCASSTKPAGTGRTNEKLFFGSGTQLSVL.